This TCR beta chain was obtained from a study of cytomegalovirus exposure and HLA in healthy donors (TCRdb year 2017). Study-level background: In an earlier analysis of 550 to 750 of the donors, approximately 300 Gb of sequence data and 90 million to 120 million unique TCR beta sequences from about 190 million T cells were reported. Donor age, sex, ethnicity and CMV serostatus were collected together with the repertoire data. Genome-wide SNP genotypes for about 65% of the roughly 670 donors were used in a later genetic analysis, which treated that subset as a discovery cohort. The number of donors typed differed by locus, with roughly 629-640 for A, B, C, DRB1 and DQB1, 522 for DQA1, approximately 580 for DPA1, and roughly 450 for DPB1. HLA typing included class I and class II loci at four-digit resolution. In addition to the first cohort of several hundred subjects, a separate validation cohort of approximately 130 different subjects was used. In an earlier analysis of around 540 of the donors, high-throughput TCR beta sequencing was used to judge whether each TCR beta V gene segment behaved as functional or pseudogenic. An early release covering roughly 600 HLA-typed donors comprised 300 to 350 gigabases of sequencing data and around 85 million unique TCR sequences. Rather than using new phenotypic data, the later analysis identified candidate immune exposures from TCR beta sequences and from how often those sequences occurred across donors. To predict cytomegalovirus infection status, the study brought together high-throughput TCR immunosequencing, statistical association of individual TCRs with disease status, and machine learning. A later analysis re-analyzed previously published TCR beta repertoires from several hundred donors and added high-resolution HLA genotyping to study TCR occurrence patterns. Among roughly 400 genotyped donors of the cohort, an average of around 240,000 unique TCR beta nucleotide sequences was sequenced per donor, of which about 18% were non-productive. The study aimed to test whether signatures of past pathogen exposure could be identified by cataloging public T cell receptors. The genetic ancestry cluster associated with self-reported Caucasian donors included 80% to 90% of the roughly 400 genotyped donors. Every repertoire in the discovery cohort had been generated on one and the same sequencing platform. Several DR-DQ haplotypes were handled as single units for association and clustering because linkage in the cohort was strong. The study used immunosequencing to profile the T cell repertoires of approximately 690 subjects and linked those repertoires to cytomegalovirus serostatus. The research as a whole found: In vitro tests confirmed that a few of the cytomegalovirus-associated TCR beta chains recognize cytomegalovirus antigens. Some IMGT-functional V segments, including TRBV6-2 and TRBV6-3, could not be told apart with the 87-base-pair reads, so those segments were excluded. Broadly in line with IMGT annotations, most TCR beta V segments showed up in productive rearrangements about 87% or about 30% of the time in an earlier analysis of under 700 of the donors. A further reported finding was that TCR beta sequences accurately predicted the HLA-A and HLA-B alleles for most subjects in the first cohort. While some public TCRs were present in many individuals, most TCR sequences turned up only very rarely across donors. In a later genetic analysis, fewer N-insertions in productive TCRs were reported among donors in an Asian-associated ancestry cluster than the roughly 640-donor mean. Linkage disequilibrium might explain the correlated functional status among segregating V segments, but an unknown experimental factor could not be ruled out. An association between a missense DCLRE1C variant and V-gene and J-gene trimming of TCR beta chains was found in a later genetic analysis and replicated in an independent cohort. For the cohort, immune exposure information was limited to CMV serostatus. According to a later analysis, most CMV-associated TCR beta chains appeared to be HLA-restricted, and the HLA associations seemed to be driven largely by CMV exposure. A cluster of highly shared sequence variants was judged likely to be a technical artifact of the sequencing pipeline. This cohort had only TCR beta chains sequenced, and the lack of alpha or paired-chain data limited which features could be detected. In both the original and validation cohorts, the classifier was reported to diagnose cytomegalovirus status with high specificity and sensitivity. In a later analysis, HLA-associated TCR beta chains were found to be more clonally expanded and to have lower generation probabilities than equally common non-associated chains. A later analysis associated about 16,000 TCR beta sequences with specific HLA alleles at a false discovery rate of 0.05. The authors suggested that the approach could potentially be extended to other disease states and immunological phenotypes. In a later analysis, several top co-occurrence clusters were reported to appear linked to parvovirus B19, influenza, CMV and Epstein-Barr virus. The study listed approximately 150 TCR beta chains as associated with cytomegalovirus. Presence/absence analyses assumed roughly uniform sequencing depth across donors, an assumption that may not hold. HLA typing was unavailable for some donors at each locus, so association tests used only the typed subset. Because counts were too low, about 15 rarely observed V segments, including chromosome 9 orphons, were left out of the earlier analysis of 500 to 650 of the donors. A later analysis found that TCR association rates varied across HLA loci, with DRB1 alleles showing the most associated TCRs and HLA-C alleles the fewest. When HLA alleles, especially DR and DQ, strongly co-occurred, attributing TCR associations to individual alleles was difficult.

Receptor amplification or capture employed the immunoSEQ multiplex PCR assay. For the multiplex PCR, a mixture combining 60 forward primers for TCR Vbeta segments and 13 reverse primers for TCR Jbeta segments was used. Amplification of the CDR3 region of rearranged TCR beta genes was performed with a multiplex PCR assay on genomic DNA. On the Illumina HiSeq System, the amplified TCR beta libraries were sequenced as 87-base-pair reads. Regarding the original processing steps: Across the 700 or so repertoires, a later analysis counted 78 million or so unique TCR beta chains, 9.5 million to 12 million of which were shared by at least two donors. Raw reads were error-corrected and collapsed into unique sequences with a nearest-neighbor algorithm that merged closely related sequences to remove PCR and sequencing errors. CDR3 sequences were aligned to IMGT reference sequences to assign V, D and J gene segments. For a sequence to be retained, a match of at least six nucleotides was required to both a V gene segment and a J gene segment. Rearrangements were called productive when the CDR3 lacked stop codons and stayed in frame with V and J; all others were non-productive. Following IMGT convention, CDR3 was defined as the stretch from the second conserved V-encoded cysteine up to the conserved J-encoded phenylalanine. The earlier analysis of about 610 of the donors excluded any sequence lacking an unambiguous match to a single V gene segment. An earlier analysis of 500 to 700 of the donors classified V segments as functional when productive rearrangements were above 56.7% and as segregating when the standard deviation between donors was above 5%. A statistical classification framework was built for diagnosing cytomegalovirus status from the catalog of TCR beta chain sequences. In a later analysis, V and J genes were assigned by comparing TCR nucleotide sequences against IMGT/GENE-DB human TR gene sequences. A later analysis assigned CDR3 sequences and most-parsimonious VDJ recombination scenarios with the TCRdist pipeline. In a later analysis, each TCR beta chain was defined by its CDR3 amino acid sequence together with its V-gene family, and reads lacking a unique V-gene family were excluded. As a way to deal with suspected cross-contamination and a sequencing artifact, a later analysis dropped nearly 600 nucleotide sequences that were highly shared and had low generation probability. In a later analysis, a clonal expansion index for each public chain was calculated from normalized within-repertoire ranks of inferred template counts. Generation probabilities in a later analysis came from a VDJ recombination model fitted to out-of-frame rearrangements, and those results were checked against IGoR. A later analysis scored TCR-TCR, TCR-HLA and TCR-CMV co-occurrence with hypergeometric tests, applying a repertoire-size bias correction to TCR pairs. To estimate false discovery rates, a later analysis permuted the HLA or CMV assignments 20 times. In a later analysis, co-occurring TCRs were grouped using DBSCAN, with TCRdist sequence similarity added in when clustering inside HLA-allele-positive subsets. Co-occurrence clustering excluded repertoires with fewer than 30,000 or more than 120,000 public chains, plus five with anomalous nucleotide sharing. The table was pulled from immuneACCESS by TCRdb, which kept in-frame rearrangements only. Such tables lose some clones; where checked, under half of the loss comes from unresolved V genes, and the rest has no known cause. The V and J calls and clone size were taken over from that table, and D and trimming were inferred from the DNA. In this sample the table shows 130,000 to 150,000 clones, 60% to 80% of which occur a single time. Roughly 4.7% of the sample is taken by the ten largest.

Comment on this clone: Its cognate antigen has yet to be identified. No much larger clone is present one base from it, and per-base qualities are unavailable.

In total, approximately 700 healthy bone marrow donors made up the cohort. At the time of sampling, every cohort member was nominally healthy, though immune exposures that went unrecorded were likely present. The donor tested CMV seronegative, placing the donor among the 350 or so seronegative members of the cohort. Each donor provided a peripheral blood sample, and peripheral blood mononuclear cells were used for TCR beta sequencing. Genomic DNA extraction from the blood cell samples was performed with the Qiagen DNeasy Blood Extraction Kit. The trim is 5 bases for V and 4 bases for J, with a gap of 14 bases between the germline ends. Sequences KGHSH (CDR1) and LQKENI (CDR2) are obtained from the germline V gene. There are 14 amino acids in the CDR3, from cysteine to phenylalanine inclusive. The retained sequence is limited to the CDR3, 42 bases, with the frame set at the first base.

This receptor was identified in a male donor in good health and CMV-seronegative. The chain links TRBV18 with TRBJ1-1, and perhaps TRBD1 as D gene, on 5 matching bases. The sample was PBMCs. The DNA sequence reads TGTGCCAGCTCAGCTGCCTCCGGGGGCACTGAAGCTTTCTTT. Its product reads: CASSAASGGTEAFF.